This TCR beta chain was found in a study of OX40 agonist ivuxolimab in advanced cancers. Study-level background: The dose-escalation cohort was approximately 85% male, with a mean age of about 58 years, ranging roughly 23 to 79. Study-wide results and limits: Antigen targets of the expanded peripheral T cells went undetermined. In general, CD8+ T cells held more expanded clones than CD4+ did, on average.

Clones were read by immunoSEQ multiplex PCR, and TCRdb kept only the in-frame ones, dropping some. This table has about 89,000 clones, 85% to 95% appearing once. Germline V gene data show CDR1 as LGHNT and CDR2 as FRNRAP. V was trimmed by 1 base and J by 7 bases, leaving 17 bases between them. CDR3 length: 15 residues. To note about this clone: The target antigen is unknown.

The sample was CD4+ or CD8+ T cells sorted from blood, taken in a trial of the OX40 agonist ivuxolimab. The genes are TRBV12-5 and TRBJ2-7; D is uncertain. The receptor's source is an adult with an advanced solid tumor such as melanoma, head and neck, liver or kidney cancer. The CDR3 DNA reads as TGTGCTAGTGGTTTGGCCGCCGAAAACAATAAGGAGCAGTACTTC. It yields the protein CASGLAAENNKEQYF.